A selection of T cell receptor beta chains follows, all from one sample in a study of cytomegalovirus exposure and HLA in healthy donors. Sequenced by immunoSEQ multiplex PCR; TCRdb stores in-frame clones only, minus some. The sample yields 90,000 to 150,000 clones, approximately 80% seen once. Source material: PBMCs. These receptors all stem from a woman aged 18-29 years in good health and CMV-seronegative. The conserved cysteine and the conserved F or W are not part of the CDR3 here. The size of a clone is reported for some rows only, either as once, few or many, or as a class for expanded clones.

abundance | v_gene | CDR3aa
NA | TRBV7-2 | ASSLDSNSPLH
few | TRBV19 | ASSIVAGVRPEAF
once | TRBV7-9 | ASSSRTSGSSDTQY
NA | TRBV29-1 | SARTGGEKLF
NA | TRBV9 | ASSVVQGNEQF
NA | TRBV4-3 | ASSQDRIEYSNQPQH
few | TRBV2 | ASRVTGVPHEQY
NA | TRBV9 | ASSALDVRYNEQF
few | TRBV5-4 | ASSLRAGLNYGYT
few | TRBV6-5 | ASSESIGGNTIY
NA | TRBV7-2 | ASSRQGGPMNTEAF
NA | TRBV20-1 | SASEYNEQF
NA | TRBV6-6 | ASTTQGTNTEAF
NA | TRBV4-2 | ASRGGGFYEQY
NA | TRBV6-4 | ASSPGLPTDTQY
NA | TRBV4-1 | ASSHITGTRGEQF
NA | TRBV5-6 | ASSLGTVTYEQY
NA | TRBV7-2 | ASSLKTDSYGYT
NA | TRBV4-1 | ASSQGDSSSSYEQY
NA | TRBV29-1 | SVALTDTQY
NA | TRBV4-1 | ASSQDGGGSYEQY
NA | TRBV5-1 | ASSLDAGGATGELF
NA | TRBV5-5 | ASSLAPGQVGSGYT
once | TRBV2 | ASKGGTSTDTQY
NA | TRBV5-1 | ASSPGGASGGLRYYEQY
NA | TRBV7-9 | ASSFPQSGANVLT